This T cell receptor (beta chain) came from a study of CXCR3-negative and CXCR3-positive naive CD8 T cells. Looking at the study overall: Libraries each contributed about 1.5 +/- 0.3 million TRB reads, for around 140 million in total.

5' RACE with UMI labels generated the TRB cDNA libraries. From the 5' RACE reads, TCRdb lists one entry per CDR3 protein and no DNA. The sample is made up of tens of thousands of distinct CDR3 sequences, and the top ten hold 10% to 13% of it. According to its frequency, this clonotype is medium-sized. The specimen sequenced was memory CD8+ T cells from blood. This sequence was found in a human donor in good health. Some clones in this sample may be carry-over from other donors' samples.

This CDR3 reads CASSAPWVSQGADTQYF. The chain carries TRBV25-1 and TRBJ2-3; TCRdb's D call, TRBD1, is unchecked because there is no DNA. CDR1 is MGHDK, CDR2 SYGVNS, per germline. This CDR3 contains 17 residues.